The T cell receptor beta chain under discussion was sequenced for a study of blood T cell repertoires in COVID-19. The germline CDR1 and CDR2 sequences are KGHSH and LQKENI. This CDR3 contains 15 residues. The J segment lost 7 bases and the V segment lost 2 bases, leaving 3 bases of the junction unmatched. This clone showed up just once. TCRdb's copy holds only in-frame clones and misses some; the assay was immunoSEQ multiplex PCR. The data hold roughly 250,000 clones, with about 79% observed a single time. This rearrangement joins TRBV18 to TRBJ2-1, with 12 nucleotides matching TRBD2. Sequenced input: peripheral blood. The sequence was collected from a woman over 75 with acute or convalescent COVID-19. CDR3 residues: CASSPTSGGPNEQFF. The CDR3 nucleotides read TGTGCCAGCTCACCAACTAGCGGGGGGCCGAATGAGCAGTTCTTC.